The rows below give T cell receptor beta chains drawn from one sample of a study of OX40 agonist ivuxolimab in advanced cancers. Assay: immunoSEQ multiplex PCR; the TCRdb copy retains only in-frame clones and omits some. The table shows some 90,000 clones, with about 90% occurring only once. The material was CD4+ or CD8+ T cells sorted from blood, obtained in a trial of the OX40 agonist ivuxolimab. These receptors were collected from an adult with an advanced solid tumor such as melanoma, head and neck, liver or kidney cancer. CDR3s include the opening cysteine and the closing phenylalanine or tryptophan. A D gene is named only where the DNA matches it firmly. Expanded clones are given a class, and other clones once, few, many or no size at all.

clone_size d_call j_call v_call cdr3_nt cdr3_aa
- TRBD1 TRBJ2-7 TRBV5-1 TGCGCCAGCAGCGGGGGACAGGGTGGCTACGAGCAGTACTTC CASSGGQGGYEQYF
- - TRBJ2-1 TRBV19 TGTGCCAGTGGAACAGTCGGGTGGGGGCAGTTCTTC CASGTVGWGQFF
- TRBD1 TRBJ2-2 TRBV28 TGTGCCAGCAAGACCTACAGGGGGGCCGGGGAGCTGTTTTTT CASKTYRGAGELFF
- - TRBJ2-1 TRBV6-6 TGTGCCAGCAGTAATCCGGGGCGGGGTGGCAATGAGCAGTTCTTC CASSNPGRGGNEQFF
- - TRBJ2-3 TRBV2 TGTGCCGGCCAAGGGGGCACAGATACGCAGTATTTT CAGQGGTDTQYF
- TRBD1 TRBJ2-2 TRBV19 TGTGCCACACCCAAGGCAGGACAGGGGCTTGGCGGGGAGCTGTTTTTT CATPKAGQGLGGELFF
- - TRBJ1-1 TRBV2 TGTGCCAGCAGTGGAACGACAGCGAACACTGAAGCTTTCTTT CASSGTTANTEAFF
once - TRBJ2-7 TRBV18 TGTGCCAGCTCACCCACTACCGCGTACGAGCAGTACTTC CASSPTTAYEQYF
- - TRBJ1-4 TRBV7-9 TGTGCCAGCAGCCAAGACGTTAATGAAAAACTGTTTTTT CASSQDVNEKLFF
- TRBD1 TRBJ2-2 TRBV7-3 TGTGCCAGCAGCCCCCAGGGACAGCCCCCCGGGGAGCTGTTTTTT CASSPQGQPPGELFF
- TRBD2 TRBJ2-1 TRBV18 TGTGCCAGCTCACCACGGGAGGGTGAGCAGTTCTTC CASSPREGEQFF
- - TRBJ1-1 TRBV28 TGTGCCAGCACTCTCGGACCGGGGTTGTCAATGAACACTGAAGCTTTCTTT CASTLGPGLSMNTEAFF
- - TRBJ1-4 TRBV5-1 TGCGCCAGCAGATCGGGGGCAACTAATGAAAAACTGTTTTTT CASRSGATNEKLFF
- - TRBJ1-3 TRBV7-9 TGTGCCAGCACCCCGGGACTTTCCGAACCTGGAAACACCATATATTTT CASTPGLSEPGNTIYF
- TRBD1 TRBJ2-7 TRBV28 TGTGCCAGCAGTTTATCAGGGGGAGTGTACGAGCAGTACTTC CASSLSGGVYEQYF
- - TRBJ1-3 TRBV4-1 TGCGCCAGCAGCCCCGCAGGGGCTGGAAACACCATATATTTT CASSPAGAGNTIYF
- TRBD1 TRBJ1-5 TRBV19 TGTGCCAGTAAGGGACAGGGGTATCAGCCCCAGCATTTT CASKGQGYQPQHF
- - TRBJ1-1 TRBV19 TGTGTCAGTACCGACCCGCCCGGGACTGGGAACACTGAAGCTTTCTTT CVSTDPPGTGNTEAFF
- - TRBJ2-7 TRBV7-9 TGTGCCAGCAGCTTTCGTTTGCCCGGGACTCAAGGGAACTACGAGCAGTACTTC CASSFRLPGTQGNYEQYF
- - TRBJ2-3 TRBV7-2 TGTGCCAGCAGCCCCTTTAAGGTCACAGATACGCAGTATTTT CASSPFKVTDTQYF
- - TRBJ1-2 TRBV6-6 TGTGCCAGCAGTTCCCGTTACAGTGATGGCTACACCTTC CASSSRYSDGYTF
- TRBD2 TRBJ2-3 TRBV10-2 TGCGCCAGCAGTGAGACTAGCGGGACCCCCGGGCCGAGCACAGATACGCAGTATTTT CASSETSGTPGPSTDTQYF
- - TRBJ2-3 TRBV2 TGTGCCAGCAGGGGACGGCTGGACGGGACGCAGTATTTT CASRGRLDGTQYF
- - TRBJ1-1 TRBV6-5 TGTGCCAGCAGTTACTCGGAAGGGGTTACTGAAGCTTTCTTT CASSYSEGVTEAFF
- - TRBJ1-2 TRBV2 TGTGCCAGCAGTGAAATGGGTGTAGGCTATGGCTACACCTTC CASSEMGVGYGYTF
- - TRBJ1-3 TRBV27 TGTGCCAGCATGCTACGCGGGGGGGTAGGAAACACCATATATTTT CASMLRGGVGNTIYF
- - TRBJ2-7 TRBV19 TGTGCCAGTAGTATAGGGTACACAGGTACCTACGAGCAGTACTTC CASSIGYTGTYEQYF
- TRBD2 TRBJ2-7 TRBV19 TGTGCCAGTAGCCCGGGACTAGTAGCCGACGAGCAGTACTTC CASSPGLVADEQYF
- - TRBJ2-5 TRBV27 TGTGCCAGCAGTTCGACCGTACGAGAGACCCAGTACTTC CASSSTVRETQYF
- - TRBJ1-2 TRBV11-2 TGTGCCAGCAGCTTAGACACGGGGTTGGGTGGCTACACCTTC CASSLDTGLGGYTF
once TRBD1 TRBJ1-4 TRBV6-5 TGTGCCACCAGACAGGGATGGACTAATGAAAAACTGTTTTTT CATRQGWTNEKLFF
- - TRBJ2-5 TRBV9 TGTGCCAGCAGCGTAGGTACTAGCCGCGTGGAGACCCAGTACTTC CASSVGTSRVETQYF
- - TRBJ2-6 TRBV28 TGTGCCAGCAGTCCGAGTGGCGGGGCCAACGTCCTGACTTTC CASSPSGGANVLTF
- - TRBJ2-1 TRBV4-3 TGCGCCAGCAGCCAAGGGGGGGGGCCCAATGAGCAGTTCTTC CASSQGGGPNEQFF
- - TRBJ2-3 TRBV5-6 TGTGCCAGCAGTGTGGGCGGGGACACAGATACGCAGTATTTT CASSVGGDTDTQYF
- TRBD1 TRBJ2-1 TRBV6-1 TGTGCCAGCAGTGAAAGGAGACAGGGGGTCGGAAATGAGCAGTTCTTC CASSERRQGVGNEQFF
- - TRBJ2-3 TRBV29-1 TGCAGCGTTGGGGGGCTCTCAGATACGCAGTATTTT CSVGGLSDTQYF
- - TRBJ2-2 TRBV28 TGTGCCAGCAGGGGACAAAACACCGGGGAGCTGTTTTTT CASRGQNTGELFF
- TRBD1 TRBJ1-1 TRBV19 TGTGCCAGTAGAACAGGGGGGGTAGGGGACACTGAAGCTTTCTTT CASRTGGVGDTEAFF
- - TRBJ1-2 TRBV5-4 TGTGCCAGCAGCTTGACAGGGCGCGATTCTGGCTACACCTTC CASSLTGRDSGYTF
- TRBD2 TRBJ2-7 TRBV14 TGTGCCAGCAGCGGGACTAGCGCAAGAAACTACGAGCAGTACTTC CASSGTSARNYEQYF
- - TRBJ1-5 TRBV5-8 TGTGCCAGCAGCTGGGGGCAGTTGGGCGGTCAGCCCCAGCATTTT CASSWGQLGGQPQHF
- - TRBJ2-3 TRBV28 TGTGCCAGCAGTTTTCCCCTCACAGATACGCAGTATTTT CASSFPLTDTQYF
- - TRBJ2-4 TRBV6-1 TGTGCCAGCAGTGAATGGTCCCAGTTCCAAAACATTCAGTACTTC CASSEWSQFQNIQYF
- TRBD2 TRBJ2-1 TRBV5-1 TGCGCCAGCAGGCGGGAGTCGGGAAATGAGCAGTTCTTC CASRRESGNEQFF
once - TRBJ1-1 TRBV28 TGTGCCAGCAGTTTAAAGGCAGCTGAAGCTTTCTTT CASSLKAAEAFF